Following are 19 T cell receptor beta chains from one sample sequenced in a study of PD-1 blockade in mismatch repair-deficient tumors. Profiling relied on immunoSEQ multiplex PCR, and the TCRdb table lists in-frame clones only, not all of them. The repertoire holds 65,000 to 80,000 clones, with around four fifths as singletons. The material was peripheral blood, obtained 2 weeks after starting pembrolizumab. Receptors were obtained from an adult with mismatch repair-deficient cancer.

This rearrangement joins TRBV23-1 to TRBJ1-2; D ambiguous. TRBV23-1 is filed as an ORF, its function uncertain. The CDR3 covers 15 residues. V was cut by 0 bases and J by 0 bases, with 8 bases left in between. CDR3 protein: CASSQSEDTNYGYTF. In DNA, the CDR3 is TGCGCCAGCAGTCAATCCGAGGATACTAACTATGGCTACACCTTC.

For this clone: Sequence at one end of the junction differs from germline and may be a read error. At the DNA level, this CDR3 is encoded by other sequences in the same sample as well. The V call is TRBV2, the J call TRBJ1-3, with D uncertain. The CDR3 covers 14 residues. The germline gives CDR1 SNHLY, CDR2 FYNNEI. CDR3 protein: CASSGSLSGNTIYF. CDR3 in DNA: TGTGCTAGCAGTGGCAGTTTATCTGGAAACACCATATATTTT. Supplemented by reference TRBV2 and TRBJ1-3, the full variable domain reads EPEVTQTPSHQVTQMGQEVILRCVPISNHLYFYWYRQILGQKVEFLVSFYNNEISEKSEIFDDQFSVERPDGSNFTLKIRSTKLEDSAMYFCASSGSLSGNTIYFGEGSWLTVV.

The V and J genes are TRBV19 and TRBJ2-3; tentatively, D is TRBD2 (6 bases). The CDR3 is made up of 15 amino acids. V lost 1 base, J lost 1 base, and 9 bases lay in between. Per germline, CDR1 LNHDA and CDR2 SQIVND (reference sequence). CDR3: CASSIGASGTDTQYF. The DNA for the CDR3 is TGTGCCAGTAGTATAGGGGCTAGCGGCACAGATACGCAGTATTTT.

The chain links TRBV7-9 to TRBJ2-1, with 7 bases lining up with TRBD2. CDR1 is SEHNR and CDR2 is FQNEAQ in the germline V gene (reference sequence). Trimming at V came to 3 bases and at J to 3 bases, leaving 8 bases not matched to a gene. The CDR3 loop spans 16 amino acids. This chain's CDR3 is CASSLSRSGIYNEQFF. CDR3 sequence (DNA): TGTGCCAGCAGCTTGTCAAGAAGCGGGATCTACAATGAGCAGTTCTTC. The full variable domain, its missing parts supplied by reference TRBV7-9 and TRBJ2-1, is DTGVSQNPRHKITKRGQNVTFRCDPISEHNRLYWYRQTLGQGPEFLTYFQNEAQLEKSRLLSDRFSAERPKGSFSTLEIQRTEQGDSAMYLCASSLSRSGIYNEQFFGPGTRLTVL.

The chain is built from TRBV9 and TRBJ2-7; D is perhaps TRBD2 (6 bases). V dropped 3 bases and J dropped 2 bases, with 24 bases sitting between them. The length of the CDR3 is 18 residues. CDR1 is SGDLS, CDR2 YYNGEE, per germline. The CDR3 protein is CASSESKLTPSGAYEQYF. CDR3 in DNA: TGTGCCAGCAGCGAATCGAAACTGACTCCGTCGGGGGCCTACGAGCAGTACTTC.

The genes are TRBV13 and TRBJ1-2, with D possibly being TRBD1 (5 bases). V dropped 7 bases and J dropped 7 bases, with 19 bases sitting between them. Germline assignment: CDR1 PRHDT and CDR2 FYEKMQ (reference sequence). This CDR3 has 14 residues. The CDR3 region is CASTSSGAVFGYTF. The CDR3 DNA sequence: TGTGCCAGCACCTCCTCCGGGGCTGTCTTTGGCTACACCTTC. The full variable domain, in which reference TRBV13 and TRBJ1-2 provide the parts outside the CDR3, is AAGVIQSPRHLIKEKRETATLKCYPIPRHDTVYWYQQGPGQDPQFLISFYEKMQSDKGSIPDRFSAQQFSDYHSELNMSSLELGDSALYFCASTSSGAVFGYTFGSGTRLTVV.

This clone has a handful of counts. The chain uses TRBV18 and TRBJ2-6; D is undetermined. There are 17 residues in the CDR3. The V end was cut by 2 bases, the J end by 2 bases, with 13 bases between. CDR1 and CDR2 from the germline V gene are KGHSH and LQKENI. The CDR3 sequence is CASSPEGWIPGANVLTF. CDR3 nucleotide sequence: TGTGCCAGCTCACCAGAAGGGTGGATTCCTGGGGCCAACGTCCTGACTTTC.

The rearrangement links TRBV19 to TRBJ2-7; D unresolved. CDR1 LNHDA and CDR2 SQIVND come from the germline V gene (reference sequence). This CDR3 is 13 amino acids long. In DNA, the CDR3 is TGTGGGAAAGGGTCGAATGAGTCCTACGAGCAGTACTTC. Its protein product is CGKGSNESYEQYF.

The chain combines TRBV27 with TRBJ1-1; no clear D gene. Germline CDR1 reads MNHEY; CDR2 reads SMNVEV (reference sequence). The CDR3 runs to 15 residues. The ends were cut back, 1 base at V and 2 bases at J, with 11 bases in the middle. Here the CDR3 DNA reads TGTGCCAGCAGTTTATTGGCAGAATATAACACTGAAGCTTTCTTT. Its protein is CASSLLAEYNTEAFF.

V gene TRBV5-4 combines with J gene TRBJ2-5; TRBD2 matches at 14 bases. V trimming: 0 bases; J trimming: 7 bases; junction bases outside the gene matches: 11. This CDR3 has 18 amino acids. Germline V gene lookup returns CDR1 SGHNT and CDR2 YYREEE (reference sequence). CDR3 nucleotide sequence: TGTGCCAGCAGCTTGGCGACAGGACTAGCGGGAGGATTTACGACCCAGTACTTC. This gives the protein CASSLATGLAGGFTTQYF.

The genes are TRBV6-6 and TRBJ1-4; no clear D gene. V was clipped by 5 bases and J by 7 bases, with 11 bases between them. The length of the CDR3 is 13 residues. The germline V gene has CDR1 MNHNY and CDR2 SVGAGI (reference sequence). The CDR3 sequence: CASSQTGGEKLFF. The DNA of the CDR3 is TGTGCCAGCAGTCAAACGGGAGGTGAAAAACTGTTTTTT.

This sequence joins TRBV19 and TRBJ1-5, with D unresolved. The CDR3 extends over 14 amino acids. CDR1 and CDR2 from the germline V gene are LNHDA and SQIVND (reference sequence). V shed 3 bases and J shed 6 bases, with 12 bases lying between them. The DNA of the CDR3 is TGTGCCAGTAGTATCTCACCTGAGGTTCAGCCCCAGCATTTT. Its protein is CASSISPEVQPQHF.

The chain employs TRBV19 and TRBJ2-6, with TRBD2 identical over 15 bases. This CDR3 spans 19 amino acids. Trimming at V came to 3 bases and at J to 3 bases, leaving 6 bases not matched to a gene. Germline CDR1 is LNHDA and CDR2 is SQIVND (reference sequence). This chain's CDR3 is CASSIRTSGRVVGANVLTF. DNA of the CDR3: TGTGCCAGTAGTATCCGGACTAGCGGGAGGGTGGTTGGGGCCAACGTCCTGACTTTC.

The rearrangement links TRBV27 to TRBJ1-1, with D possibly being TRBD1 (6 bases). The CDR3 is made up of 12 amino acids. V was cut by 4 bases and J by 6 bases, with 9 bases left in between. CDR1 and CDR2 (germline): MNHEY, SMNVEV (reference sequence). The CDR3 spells CASSSPGAEAFF. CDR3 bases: TGTGCCAGCAGTTCCCCAGGGGCTGAAGCTTTCTTT.

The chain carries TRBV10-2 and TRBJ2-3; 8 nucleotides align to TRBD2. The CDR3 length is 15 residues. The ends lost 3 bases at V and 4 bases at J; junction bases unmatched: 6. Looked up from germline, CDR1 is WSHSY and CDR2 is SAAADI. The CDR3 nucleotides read TGCGCCAGCAGTGATGCGGGAGGTAGTGCAGATACGCAGTATTTT. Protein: CASSDAGGSADTQYF.

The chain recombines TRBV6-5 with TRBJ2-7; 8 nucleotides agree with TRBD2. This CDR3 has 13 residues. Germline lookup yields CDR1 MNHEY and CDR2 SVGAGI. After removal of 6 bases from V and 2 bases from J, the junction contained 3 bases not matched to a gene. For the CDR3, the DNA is TGTGCCAGCAGAATAGCGGGGCCCTACGAGCAGTACTTC. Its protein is CASRIAGPYEQYF.

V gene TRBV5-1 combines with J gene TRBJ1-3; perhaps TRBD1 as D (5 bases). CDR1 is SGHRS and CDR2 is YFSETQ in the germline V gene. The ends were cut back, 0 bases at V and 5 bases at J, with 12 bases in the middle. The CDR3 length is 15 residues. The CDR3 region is CASSLDMGGRNTIYF. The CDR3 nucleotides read TGCGCCAGCAGCTTGGATATGGGGGGGAGAAACACCATATATTTT.

The CDR3 loop reads CASSESGASTDTQYF. The CDR3 DNA sequence: TGTGCCAGCAGTGAGTCCGGGGCTAGCACAGATACGCAGTATTTT. The rearrangement joins TRBV6-4 to TRBJ2-3, with D possibly called TRBD1 or TRBD2 (5 bases each). The germline gives CDR1 MRHNA, CDR2 SNTAGT. The CDR3 runs 15 residues. Trimming stripped 3 bases from V and 0 bases from J, with 10 bases between.

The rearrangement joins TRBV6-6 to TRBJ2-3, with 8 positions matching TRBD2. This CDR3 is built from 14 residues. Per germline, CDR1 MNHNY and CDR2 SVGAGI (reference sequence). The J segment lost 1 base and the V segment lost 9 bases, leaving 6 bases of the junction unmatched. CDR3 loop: CASKTSGRTDTQYF. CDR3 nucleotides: TGTGCCAGTAAAACTAGCGGTCGCACAGATACGCAGTATTTT.